This T cell receptor beta chain was observed in a study of response to subunit inactivated influenza vaccine. Overall study results and limits: There was a suggestion from the authors that each seasonal influenza vaccination recruits few new T cells.

Regarding this clonotype: The target antigen is unknown.

TCRdb reprocessed the RT-PCR reads with MiXCR, giving one entry per CDR3 protein. The table lists around 500,000 distinct CDR3 sequences, approximately 9.9% of them singletons. The TCR was taken from a man aged 45 to 65 who received an inactivated influenza vaccine. The specimen comprised PBMCs from blood, sampled 45 days after vaccination.

CDR3: CASSGEWGQETQYF. CDR3 DNA sequence: TGTGCCAGCAGCGGGGAGTGGGGCCAAGAGACCCAGTACTTC. This chain links TRBV7-2 with TRBJ2-5; maybe TRBD2 (5 bases). With 5 bases removed from V and 1 base from J, the gap between germline ends came to 11 bases. This CDR3 comprises 14 residues. Germline V gene sequence: CDR1 SGHTA, CDR2 FQGNSA.